The rows below give T cell receptor beta chains drawn from one sample of a study of blood T cell repertoires in COVID-19. Sequencing used immunoSEQ multiplex PCR; TCRdb keeps in-frame clones, though not all of them. The sample lists 78,000 or so clones; roughly four fifths were seen once. Input material: peripheral blood. These receptors came from a woman aged 55-75 years with acute or convalescent COVID-19. CDR3s include the opening cysteine and the closing phenylalanine or tryptophan. A D gene is named only where the DNA matches it firmly. Clone size is not always given. Where it is, it says once, few, many or a class for expanded clones.

j_gene,d_gene,abundance,v_gene,CDR3aa,CDR3nt
TRBJ1-1,.,.,TRBV7-9,CASSSLGGLNTEAFF,TGTGCCAGCAGCTCCCTCGGGGGACTGAACACTGAAGCTTTCTTT
TRBJ2-3,.,.,TRBV24-1,CATSDSPGFGVVTQYF,TGTGCCACCAGTGATTCCCCGGGGTTCGGGGTAGTTACGCAGTATTTT
TRBJ1-2,.,.,TRBV19,CASSIKTLDGYTF,TGTGCCAGTAGTATAAAAACCCTAGACGGCTACACCTTC
TRBJ1-1,.,.,TRBV19,CASSAQGWLAFF,TGTGCCAGTAGTGCACAGGGTTGGCTAGCTTTCTTT
TRBJ2-5,.,.,TRBV7-2,CASSFGRDFQETQYF,TGTGCCAGCAGCTTCGGTCGGGACTTTCAAGAGACCCAGTACTTC
TRBJ1-1,.,.,TRBV12-3/TRBV12-4,CAVQRGPAAEAFF,TGTGCCGTTCAGCGGGGACCCGCCGCTGAAGCTTTCTTT
TRBJ2-7,TRBD1,.,TRBV6-6,CASCLTGGDEQYF,TGTGCCAGCTGTTTGACAGGGGGAGACGAGCAGTACTTC
TRBJ1-2,TRBD1,.,TRBV6-1,CASSETAGGNGYTF,TGTGCCAGCAGTGAAACGGCAGGGGGCAATGGCTACACCTTC
TRBJ2-2,TRBD2,.,TRBV15,CATSRAYGLAGGGELFF,TGTGCCACCAGCAGAGCCTATGGATTAGCGGGGGGCGGGGAGCTGTTTTTT
TRBJ1-3,TRBD1,.,TRBV5-1,CASRRGTGGSGGINTIYF,TGCGCCAGCAGACGGGGGACAGGGGGCTCCGGTGGGATAAACACCATATATTTT
TRBJ2-1,TRBD2,few,TRBV6-5,CASSDSGGGYNEQFF,TGTGCCAGCAGCGATAGCGGGGGGGGGTACAATGAGCAGTTCTTC
TRBJ1-2,.,.,TRBV7-8,CASSLASGDGYTF,TGTGCCAGCAGCTTAGCGTCAGGGGACGGCTACACCTTC
TRBJ2-3,.,.,TRBV19,CASSISAGAGDTQYF,TGTGCCAGTAGTATTTCCGCGGGGGCCGGGGATACGCAGTATTTT
TRBJ1-3,.,.,TRBV7-6,CASSLKPRGRGNTIYF,TGTGCCAGCAGCTTGAAACCTAGGGGCAGGGGAAACACCATATATTTT
TRBJ2-4,.,.,TRBV3-1/TRBV3-2,CASSQEVRGGLKPGAKNIQYF,TGTGCCAGCAGCCAAGAGGTTAGGGGGGGCTTAAAGCCAGGAGCCAAAAACATTCAGTACTTC
TRBJ2-1,TRBD1,.,TRBV5-5,CASSLEQGIYNEQFF,TGTGCCAGCAGCTTGGAACAGGGGATTTACAATGAGCAGTTCTTC
TRBJ1-2,TRBD1,.,TRBV19,CASTKVRRTGYGYTF,TGTGCCAGTACTAAAGTACGTAGGACAGGCTATGGCTACACCTTC
TRBJ2-5,.,.,TRBV29-1,CSVVLDPTAQETQYF,TGCAGCGTTGTTCTAGACCCGACTGCCCAAGAGACCCAGTACTTC
TRBJ1-2,TRBD1,.,TRBV5-1,CASSFSGTGGNSGGYTF,TGCGCCAGCAGCTTCTCCGGGACAGGGGGCAATTCGGGTGGCTACACCTTC
TRBJ2-1,.,.,TRBV20-1,CSASRSGGLYNEQFF,TGCAGTGCTAGTCGTTCGGGGGGCCTATACAATGAGCAGTTCTTC
TRBJ2-1,TRBD2,.,TRBV7-2,CASSLWGGFSYNEQFF,TGTGCCAGCAGCTTGTGGGGGGGGTTTTCCTACAATGAGCAGTTCTTC
TRBJ1-2,.,.,TRBV3-1/TRBV3-2,CASSLRVRLGDYGYTF,TGTGCCAGCAGCCTCCGAGTCCGTCTGGGAGACTATGGCTACACCTTC
TRBJ1-6,TRBD1,.,TRBV3-1/TRBV3-2,CASSFSTGTGGFHPLHF,TGTGCCAGCAGCTTTTCCACCGGGACAGGGGGCTTTCACCCCCTCCACTTT
TRBJ2-3,.,.,TRBV30,CAWTPHQDTQYF,TGTGCCTGGACCCCCCATCAGGATACGCAGTATTTT
TRBJ1-2,TRBD1,.,TRBV6-1,CASSDSPGQFNGYTF,TGTGCCAGCAGTGATTCTCCGGGACAGTTTAATGGCTACACCTTC
TRBJ1-2,.,.,TRBV5-1,CASSLTPGDYGYTF,TGCGCCAGCAGCTTAACCCCAGGGGACTATGGCTACACCTTC
TRBJ1-1,.,.,TRBV5-5,CASSLGVDTEAFF,TGTGCCAGCAGCCTCGGGGTAGACACTGAAGCTTTCTTT
TRBJ1-1,TRBD1,few,TRBV5-1,CASSSGTGIEAFF,TGCGCCAGCAGTTCAGGGACAGGGATAGAAGCTTTCTTT
TRBJ2-2,TRBD1,many,TRBV6-4,CASRGQAPTGELFF,TGTGCCAGCAGGGGACAGGCCCCCACCGGGGAGCTGTTTTTT
TRBJ2-1,TRBD2,.,TRBV5-1,CASSLGPGLAGNNEQFF,TGCGCCAGCAGCTTGGGGCCGGGACTAGCGGGGAACAATGAGCAGTTCTTC
TRBJ2-2,TRBD1,few,TRBV5-4,CASSPGTGVVSTGELFF,TGTGCCAGCAGCCCCGGGACAGGGGTGGTATCCACCGGGGAGCTGTTTTTT